These 19 T cell receptor beta chains were all obtained from the same sample, sequenced in a study of CD8+ T cells in alopecia areata. cDNA prepared by RNA extraction and subsequent reverse transcription served as the template for sequencing. The data were produced by immunoSEQ multiplex PCR, yet TCRdb's version contains in-frame clones alone and is incomplete. The sample holds some 170,000 clones, roughly 50% seen once. Sample treatment: oral pan-JAK inhibitor, 5-10 mg twice daily. The sequences come from CD4+ T cells sorted from blood, collected at approximately week 56, from a patient treated with tofacitinib. These receptors all come from a human donor with alopecia areata.

The chain uses TRBV9 and TRBJ1-1; 7 bases fit TRBD1. The CDR3 is 14 residues long. Germline V lookup: CDR1 SGDLS, CDR2 YYNGEE. V shed 4 bases and J 3 bases; nucleotides not matched to a gene: 6. The CDR3 reads CASSPGGRHTEAFF. CDR3 DNA sequence: TGTGCCAGCAGCCCAGGGGGTCGACACACTGAAGCTTTCTTT.

The genes are TRBV30 and TRBJ1-2, with a weak D call TRBD1 (6 bases). This CDR3 comprises 18 residues. V lost 2 bases, J lost 0 bases, and 22 bases lay in between. CDR1 is GTSNPN, CDR2 SVGIG, per germline (reference sequence). For the CDR3, the DNA is TGTGCCTGGAGTTGGCTCCGGGACACACATAGACCTAACTATGGCTACACCTTC. Its translation is CAWSWLRDTHRPNYGYTF.

This clone was found once. This CDR3 reads CASSLGAATDTQYF. The CDR3 nucleotides are TGTGCCAGCAGCTTAGGGGCAGCCACAGATACGCAGTATTTT. The chain has TRBV7-8 and TRBJ2-3; D not certain. The germline gives CDR1 SGHVS, CDR2 FQNEAQ. The CDR3 is 14 amino acids. The V and J ends lost 1 base and 2 bases respectively, with 7 bases between them. The full variable domain, rest sourced from reference TRBV7-8 and TRBJ2-3, is GAGVSQSPRYKVAKRGQDVALRCDPISGHVSLFWYQQALGQGPEFLTYFQNEAQLDKSGLPSDRFFAERPEGSVSTLKIQRTQQEDSAVYLCASSLGAATDTQYFGPGTRLTVL.

This chain uses TRBV30 with TRBJ1-2, with D uncertain. The ends were cut back, 2 bases at V and 4 bases at J, with 11 bases in the middle. Germline-derived CDR1 and CDR2 are GTSNPN and SVGIG (reference sequence). The length of the CDR3 is 13 residues. The CDR3 reads CAWSRGVGYGYTF. The CDR3 DNA follows: TGTGCCTGGAGTCGCGGGGTTGGCTATGGCTACACCTTC.

In regard to this clone: The same CDR3 is also encoded by other DNA sequences in this sample. The chain employs TRBV14 and TRBJ2-5; no clear D gene. Trimming stripped 3 bases from V and 5 bases from J, with 4 bases between. The CDR3 spans 11 residues. Germline values: CDR1 SGHDN, CDR2 FVKESK. The CDR3 DNA reads as TGTGCCAGCAGCCATGGGGAGACCCAGTACTTC. Protein: CASSHGETQYF.

The chain carries TRBV27 and TRBJ1-2, with D hard to call. Germline V lookup: CDR1 MNHEY, CDR2 SMNVEV (reference sequence). This CDR3 comprises 11 residues. V lost 7 bases and J 4 bases, leaving 7 bases between the germline ends. CDR3 DNA sequence: TGTGCCAGCACCAACGGCTATGGCTACACCTTC. Translated: CASTNGYGYTF.

This chain uses TRBV7-9 with TRBJ1-1; D not resolved. The V gene's germline CDR1 is SEHNR and CDR2 FQNEAQ (reference sequence). Trimming removed 8 bases at V and 2 bases at J, with 15 bases between. CDR3 length equals 14 residues. Here the CDR3 DNA reads TGTGCCAGCTTCCCCCCCTCCCCCAACACTGAAGCTTTCTTT. This translates into CASFPPSPNTEAFF.

This clone was found a few times. The chain joins TRBV7-9 to TRBJ2-1; D is perhaps TRBD1 (5 bases). The length of the CDR3 is 15 residues. Germline V CDR1 and CDR2: SEHNR, FQNEAQ (reference sequence). V lost 4 bases and J lost 5, with 15 bases in between. The CDR3 nucleotides read TGTGCCAGCAGCTCACGGGCAGGGCTCCACAATGAGCAGTTCTTC. Protein product: CASSSRAGLHNEQFF.

This clone was observed a single time. The rearrangement links TRBV15 to TRBJ2-1; 7 bases fit TRBD1. Germline V lookup: CDR1 LNHNV, CDR2 YYDKDF (reference sequence). The CDR3 extends over 17 amino acids. Germline trimming cut 0 bases from V and 8 bases from J; bases unmatched to any gene: 13. DNA for the CDR3: TGTGCCACCAGCAGAGAGGTAGGGGGCGTCCGTCCTCATGAGCAGTTCTTC. The encoded protein is CATSREVGGVRPHEQFF.

The rearrangement uses TRBV28 and TRBJ2-7; 9 bases map to TRBD1. V lost 4 bases, J lost 5 bases, and 12 bases stayed unmatched. CDR1 and CDR2 (germline): MDHEN, SYDVKM. This CDR3 has 16 residues. The CDR3 region has the DNA TGTGCCAGCAGTTCTCTTCCGGGACAGGGTACCGACGAGCAGTACTTC. Protein sequence: CASSSLPGQGTDEQYF.

The chain couples TRBV9 to TRBJ1-5, with a tentative D call TRBD1 (6 bases). V lost 7 bases to trimming and J lost 0 bases, with 14 bases between them. Germline assignment: CDR1 SGDLS and CDR2 YYNGEE. The CDR3 has 15 residues. The CDR3 loop is CASSRGDISNQPQHF. CDR3 coding DNA: TGTGCCAGCTCCCGGGGGGACATTAGCAATCAGCCCCAGCATTTT.

The rearrangement links TRBV6-5 to TRBJ2-1; possibly TRBD1 or TRBD2 for D (6 bases each). There are 14 residues in the CDR3. CDR1 is MNHEY, CDR2 SVGAGI, per germline. V was shortened by 2 bases and J by 3 bases, with 8 bases between the two germline ends. CDR3 DNA sequence: TGTGCCAGCAGTTACAGGGGGGACTACAATGAGCAGTTCTTC. Protein: CASSYRGDYNEQFF.

This clone has more than one count but fewer than ten. The V and J genes are TRBV29-1 and TRBJ1-5; D remains unclear. V lost 7 bases and J 2 bases, leaving 18 bases between the germline ends. The germline CDR1 and CDR2 sequences are SQVTM and ANQGSEA. The CDR3 is 15 amino acids. CDR3 region: CSGLTGETCNQPQHF. The CDR3 nucleotides are TGCAGCGGCCTAACGGGAGAAACGTGCAATCAGCCCCAGCATTTT.

The rearrangement links TRBV7-3 to TRBJ2-7; no clear D gene. The ends were cut back, 5 bases at V and 3 bases at J, with 17 bases in the middle. The CDR3 is 15 residues long. Germline V gives CDR1 SGHTA, CDR2 FQGTGA. CDR3 DNA: TGTGCCAGCAGCCCCCAAAGGGCCCGCGTCTACGAGCAGTACTTC. Amino acids: CASSPQRARVYEQYF. The whole variable domain, remainder taken from reference TRBV7-3 and TRBJ2-7, is GAGVSQTPSNKVTEKGKYVELRCDPISGHTALYWYRQSLGQGPEFLIYFQGTGAADDSGLPNDRFFAVRPEGSVSTLKIQRTERGDSAVYLCASSPQRARVYEQYFGPGTRLTVT.

The chain has TRBV9 and TRBJ1-1, with TRBD1 identical over 9 bases. V lost 4 bases to trimming and J lost 5 bases; unmatched junction nucleotides: 9. The germline V gene has CDR1 SGDLS and CDR2 YYNGEE. The CDR3 spans 15 residues. The CDR3 DNA sequence: TGTGCCAGCAGCCCGCGGACAGGGGTGAGGACTGAAGCTTTCTTT. Protein sequence: CASSPRTGVRTEAFF. The full variable domain, in which reference TRBV9 and TRBJ1-1 provide the parts outside the CDR3, is DSGVTQTPKHLITATGQRVTLRCSPRSGDLSVYWYQQSLDQGLQFLIQYYNGEERAKGNILERFSAQQFPDLHSELNLSSLELGDSALYFCASSPRTGVRTEAFFGQGTRLTVV.

The gene calls are TRBV7-2 and TRBJ1-6; 9 nucleotides line up with TRBD1. Trimming at V came to 2 bases and at J to 9 bases, leaving 8 bases not matched to a gene. CDR3 size: 16 residues. The germline gives CDR1 SGHTA, CDR2 FQGNSA. CDR3 amino acids: CASSLISGTGTSPLHF. In nucleotides, the CDR3 is TGTGCCAGCAGCTTAATCTCCGGGACAGGGACTTCACCCCTCCACTTT.

The rearrangement uses TRBV29-1 and TRBJ1-2; D is undetermined. The CDR3 has 14 amino acids. V was cut by 6 bases and J by 4 bases, with 18 bases left in between. Germline V gene lookup returns CDR1 SQVTM and CDR2 ANQGSEA. Written as DNA, the CDR3 is TGCAGCGTCGTACCTCGGATGGTGGGCTATGGCTACACCTTC. This encodes CSVVPRMVGYGYTF.

In its sample, this clone was seen once. The rearrangement uses TRBV5-1 and TRBJ2-5; perhaps TRBD2 as D (5 bases). Germline assignment: CDR1 SGHRS and CDR2 YFSETQ. CDR3 length: 14 residues. V was pared by 8 bases and J by 1 base, with 15 bases between. CDR3: CASRRIEGQETQYF. The CDR3 nucleotides are TGCGCCAGTCGCCGAATAGAGGGCCAAGAGACCCAGTACTTC.

The V and J genes are TRBV27 and TRBJ1-6; D might be TRBD1 (6 bases). This CDR3 is built from 15 residues. The germline CDR1 and CDR2 sequences are MNHEY and SMNVEV (reference sequence). Trimming removed 4 bases from V and 7 bases from J, with 14 bases in between. The CDR3 region has the DNA TGTGCCAGCAGTTCTGCGAGGGGGTACAATTCACCCCTCCACTTT. Translating gives CASSSARGYNSPLHF.